These 19 T cell receptor beta chains came from one sample sequenced in a study of cytomegalovirus exposure and HLA in healthy donors. The PCR ran on 60 Vbeta and 13 Jbeta primers. TCRdb keeps only in-frame clones here, not all; method: immunoSEQ multiplex PCR. The sample lists about 120,000 clones; 15% were seen once. The specimen sequenced was PBMCs. The receptors here all came from a woman younger than 30 in good health and CMV-seronegative.

This clone was observed a few times. This chain links TRBV4-2 with TRBJ1-1, with 10 bases lining up with TRBD1. The V gene's germline CDR1 is LGHNA and CDR2 YNFKEQ. The ends lost 3 bases at V and 3 bases at J; junction bases unmatched: 13. The CDR3 loop spans 18 amino acids. In nucleotides, the CDR3 is TGTGCCAGCAGCCATCGCCCGGACAGGGGGAAACTAGACACTGAAGCTTTCTTT. This gives the protein CASSHRPDRGKLDTEAFF.

There are a few counts of this clone. J is TRBJ2-1 and V is TRBV7-9; D gene unclear. The CDR3 is 12 residues long. The germline CDR1 and CDR2 sequences are SEHNR and FQNEAQ (reference sequence). Trimming cost V 5 bases and J 10 bases, with 12 bases left between them. The CDR3 loop is CASSGHLEEQFF. The CDR3 DNA follows: TGTGCCAGCAGCGGTCACCTAGAGGAGCAGTTCTTC.

This chain connects TRBV6-4 to TRBJ2-1; 10 positions agree with TRBD2. CDR1 MRHNA and CDR2 SNTAGT come from the germline V gene. V lost 0 bases to trimming and J lost 4 bases; unmatched junction nucleotides: 3. This CDR3 is built from 16 residues. The DNA for the CDR3 is TGTGCCAGCAGTGACTCCGCTAGCGGGGGATACAATGAGCAGTTCTTC. This gives the protein CASSDSASGGYNEQFF.

In this sample, this clone turned up a few times. The chain uses TRBV9 and TRBJ1-2; D perhaps matches TRBD1 (6 bases). V was trimmed by 4 bases and J by 4 bases, leaving 14 bases between them. The CDR3 runs to 14 residues. Germline loops: CDR1 SGDLS, CDR2 YYNGEE. CDR3 loop: CASSQRTDFYGYTF. The CDR3 DNA is TGTGCCAGCAGCCAACGGACAGATTTCTATGGCTACACCTTC.

CDR3 sequence: CASRGGIYEQYF. For the CDR3, the DNA is TGTGCCAGCAGAGGCGGGATTTACGAGCAGTACTTC. This rearrangement joins TRBV28 to TRBJ2-7, with D possibly matching TRBD2 (6 bases). The germline V gene encodes CDR1 MDHEN and CDR2 SYDVKM. This CDR3 contains 12 residues. Deletions cut 6 bases from V and 4 bases from J, with 10 bases between.

The chain has TRBV5-1 and TRBJ2-2; D might be TRBD1 (6 bases). Trimming left V 5 bases short and J 2 bases short, with 10 bases between. CDR1 is SGHRS and CDR2 is YFSETQ in the germline V gene. This CDR3 is built from 14 residues. As DNA, the CDR3 is TGCGCCAGCAGAGGGACAACCAACACCGGGGAGCTGTTTTTT. Encoded protein: CASRGTTNTGELFF.

This clone has just a few counts. The rearrangement links TRBV18 to TRBJ2-6; 7 positions agree with TRBD1. The trim removed 3 bases at V and 1 base at J, leaving 6 bases unmatched. Germline CDR1 reads KGHSH; CDR2 reads LQKENI. The CDR3 contains 17 residues. CDR3 nucleotide sequence: TGTGCCAGCTCACCGACAGGGCCGTTTTCTGGGGCCAACGTCCTGACTTTC. Residues: CASSPTGPFSGANVLTF. The full variable domain, rest sourced from reference TRBV18 and TRBJ2-6, is NAGVMQNPRHLVRRRGQEARLRCSPMKGHSHVYWYRQLPEEGLKFMVYLQKENIIDESGMPKERFSAEFPKEGPSILRIQQVVRGDSAAYFCASSPTGPFSGANVLTFGAGSRLTVL.

This clone was observed a handful of times. The chain combines TRBV6-1 with TRBJ1-2; D is ambiguous. Trimming removed 1 base at V and 0 bases at J, with 6 bases between. The CDR3 sequence is 14 residues long. From germline, CDR1 is MNHNS and CDR2 SASEGT. DNA for the CDR3: TGTGCCAGCAGTGAAGGTTCCTCTAACTATGGCTACACCTTC. Encoded protein: CASSEGSSNYGYTF.

The chain uses TRBV5-4 and TRBJ2-4, with 8 bases lining up with TRBD2. V lost 3 bases to trimming and J lost 6 bases; unmatched junction nucleotides: 17. Germline values: CDR1 SGHNT, CDR2 YYREEE (reference sequence). This CDR3 is 18 amino acids long. The CDR3 DNA reads as TGTGCCAGCAGCTCCCCCCCAGTTGCCGCGGGGGGTAGAAACATTCAGTACTTC. This codes for CASSSPPVAAGGRNIQYF.

This chain joins TRBV5-6 and TRBJ2-7, with TRBD1 as a possible D gene (6 bases). Trimming stripped 5 bases from V and 3 bases from J, with 15 bases between. The CDR3 covers 14 residues. Germline V gene lookup returns CDR1 SGHDT and CDR2 YYEEEE. In nucleotides, the CDR3 is TGTGCCAGCAGTCATTGGGGCAGGGGCTACGAGCAGTACTTC. This translates into CASSHWGRGYEQYF.

The chain has TRBV6-6 and TRBJ1-2; the D gene is possibly TRBD1 (6 bases). Germline V gene lookup returns CDR1 MNHNY and CDR2 SVGAGI (reference sequence). Trimming removed 0 bases from V and 1 base from J, with 6 bases in between. This CDR3 has 14 amino acids. CDR3 protein: CASSYSGGNYGYTF. CDR3 nucleotide sequence: TGTGCCAGCAGTTACTCAGGGGGTAACTATGGCTACACCTTC.

The rearrangement joins TRBV7-6 to TRBJ2-7; D is undetermined. The CDR3 loop spans 13 amino acids. Germline assignment: CDR1 SGHVS and CDR2 FNYEAQ. V lost 5 bases and J 0 bases, leaving 8 bases between the germline ends. CDR3 nucleotides: TGTGCCAGCAGCCCATCTAACTCCTACGAGCAGTACTTC. It yields the protein CASSPSNSYEQYF.

V is TRBV7-6 and J is TRBJ2-1; a weak D match, TRBD2 (6 bases). Per germline, CDR1 SGHVS and CDR2 FNYEAQ. Trimming cost V 7 bases and J 4 bases, with 14 bases left between them. The CDR3 runs to 14 residues. DNA for the CDR3: TGTGCCAGCACCTCCGGCGGGATTTACAATGAGCAGTTCTTC. Its protein is CASTSGGIYNEQFF.

Comments on this clone: A read error likely explains this, since a far larger clone differs by one base. V gene TRBV6-5 combines with J gene TRBJ2-3; D not resolved. The length of the CDR3 is 11 residues. Looked up from germline, CDR1 is MNHEY and CDR2 is SVGAGI. The V and J ends lost 7 bases and 1 base respectively, with 3 bases between them. The CDR3 DNA reads as TGTGCCAGCACCGGCACAGATACGCAGTATTTT. Its translation is CASTGTDTQYF.

DNA for the CDR3: TGTGCCAGCAACCGACTAGCGGGAGGCCGAGAGACCCAGTACTTC. Encoded protein: CASNRLAGGRETQYF. V is TRBV6-1 and J is TRBJ2-5; 13 nucleotides agree with TRBD2. In germline, CDR1 is MNHNS, CDR2 SASEGT. V shed 7 bases and J 4 bases; nucleotides not matched to a gene: 6. CDR3 length: 15 amino acids.

The V and J genes are TRBV5-1 and TRBJ2-3, with 11 nucleotides matching TRBD1. The V and J ends lost 3 bases and 0 bases, in that order; junction bases with no gene match: 3. The V gene's germline CDR1 is SGHRS and CDR2 YFSETQ. CDR3 size: 16 residues. CDR3 sequence reads: CASSWTGGISTDTQYF. As DNA, the CDR3 is TGCGCCAGCAGCTGGACAGGGGGCATTAGCACAGATACGCAGTATTTT.

This clone occurred once. This rearrangement joins TRBV28 to TRBJ2-1; tentative D call: TRBD1 (6 bases). The CDR3 is made up of 16 amino acids. The germline gives CDR1 MDHEN, CDR2 SYDVKM. Trimming took 5 bases from V and 7 from J, leaving 21 bases between them. The DNA for the CDR3 is TGTGCCAGCAGTCCCCGGACAGTTTTCCCCACGAATGAGCAGTTCTTC. Translation gives CASSPRTVFPTNEQFF.

The CDR3 bases are TGTGCCAGCAGTTTACTCTCCGGGACTAGCGGGGGGAATGAGCAGTTCTTC. This gives the protein CASSLLSGTSGGNEQFF. The V and J genes are TRBV28 and TRBJ2-1; 15 nucleotides align to TRBD2. Trimming took 2 bases from V and 7 from J; bases not matched to a gene: 6. The germline gives CDR1 MDHEN, CDR2 SYDVKM. The CDR3 sequence is 17 residues long.

This clone was recorded a few times. The rearrangement joins TRBV19 to TRBJ2-5; 9 positions agree with TRBD1. CDR1 is LNHDA, CDR2 SQIVND, per germline (reference sequence). The CDR3 sequence is 14 residues long. V gave up 3 bases and J gave up 5 bases; unmatched junction bases: 4. The CDR3 reads CASSMGQGMETQYF. CDR3 bases: TGTGCCAGTAGTATGGGACAGGGAATGGAGACCCAGTACTTC.